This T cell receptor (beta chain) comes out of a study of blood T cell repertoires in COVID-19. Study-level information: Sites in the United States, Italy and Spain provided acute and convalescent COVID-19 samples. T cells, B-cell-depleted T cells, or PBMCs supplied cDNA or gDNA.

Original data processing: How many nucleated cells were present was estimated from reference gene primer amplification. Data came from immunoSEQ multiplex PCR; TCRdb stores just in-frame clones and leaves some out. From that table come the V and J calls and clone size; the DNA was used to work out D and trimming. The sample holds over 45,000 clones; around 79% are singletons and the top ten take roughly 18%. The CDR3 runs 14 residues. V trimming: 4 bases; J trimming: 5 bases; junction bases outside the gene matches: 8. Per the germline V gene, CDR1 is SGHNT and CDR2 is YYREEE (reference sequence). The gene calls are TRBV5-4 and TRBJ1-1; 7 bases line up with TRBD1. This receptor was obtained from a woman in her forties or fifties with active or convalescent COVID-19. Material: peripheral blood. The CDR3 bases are TGTGCCAGCAGCGGAACCCAGGGGGGTACTGAAGCTTTCTTT. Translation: CASSGTQGGTEAFF.